Presented here are 16 T cell receptor beta chains from one specimen sequenced in a study of blood T cell repertoires in COVID-19 (TCRdb year 2020). To prepare the library, the immunoSEQ multiplex PCR assay was applied. TCRdb holds this immuneACCESS table with in-frame rearrangements only. Some clones are missing; in checked studies, unresolved V genes explain under half, and the rest has no known cause. Recorded for this sample are roughly 150,000 clones; about four fifths of them occurred a single time. The top ten clones comprise approximately 0.5% of the sample. The specimen sequenced was peripheral blood. These receptor sequences come from a man aged 60 to 69 with acute or convalescent COVID-19.

The rearrangement joins TRBV28 to TRBJ1-1; D is possibly TRBD1 (5 bases). CDR1 and CDR2 (germline): MDHEN, SYDVKM. The CDR3 has 17 amino acids. Trimming took 1 base from V and 3 from J, leaving 18 bases between them. The CDR3: CASSLSNTWGADTEAFF. CDR3 nucleotide sequence: TGTGCCAGCAGTTTATCTAATACGTGGGGCGCGGACACTGAAGCTTTCTTT.

V is TRBV5-6 and J is TRBJ1-1; tentatively, D is TRBD1 (6 bases). Per germline, CDR1 SGHDT and CDR2 YYEEEE. V was trimmed by 5 bases and J by 1 base, leaving 15 bases between them. The CDR3 has 15 residues. The CDR3 DNA follows: TGTGCCAGCAGTTATTTTGGGGGGGCGAACACTGAAGCTTTCTTT. Translation gives CASSYFGGANTEAFF.

This chain joins TRBV5-1 and TRBJ2-6, with TRBD1 matching 10 bases. Unmatched junction bases numbered 5, after V lost 4 bases and J lost 1 base. The germline V gene encodes CDR1 SGHRS and CDR2 YFSETQ. CDR3 length: 17 amino acids. The chain's CDR3 is CASSHPDRGSGANVLTF. CDR3 DNA sequence: TGCGCCAGCAGCCACCCGGACAGGGGGTCTGGGGCCAACGTCCTGACTTTC.

The chain links TRBV5-1 to TRBJ2-7, with D possibly TRBD2 on 6 matching bases. Trimming stripped 9 bases from V and 6 bases from J, with 22 bases between. The length of the CDR3 is 14 residues. Germline V gene lookup returns CDR1 SGHRS and CDR2 YFSETQ. Here the CDR3 DNA reads TGCGCCACCTCAGGAGGAGGGCAAGGGAGCGAGCAGTACTTC. Encoded protein: CATSGGGQGSEQYF.

The chain couples TRBV5-1 to TRBJ2-7, with 9 bases aligning to TRBD2. CDR3 length equals 14 residues. The V and J ends lost 0 bases and 5 bases, in that order; junction bases with no gene match: 3. Germline CDR1 is SGHRS and CDR2 is YFSETQ. The CDR3 nucleotides read TGCGCCAGCAGCTTGGGCGGGAGGGACGACGAGCAGTACTTC. It is translated as CASSLGGRDDEQYF.

The V call is TRBV4-1, the J call TRBJ1-4; tentative D call: TRBD1 (5 bases). CDR1 MGHRA and CDR2 YSYEKL come from the germline V gene. The V gene lost 2 bases and the J gene lost 8 bases, with 18 bases spanning the gap. There are 16 residues in the CDR3. The CDR3 reads CASSQKARGYQEKLFF. The CDR3 region has the DNA TGCGCCAGCAGCCAAAAGGCACGGGGGTACCAGGAAAAACTGTTTTTT.

This clone was counted only a few times. J is TRBJ1-2 and V is TRBV19; 7 bases match TRBD1. Trimming at V came to 9 bases and at J to 5 bases, leaving 9 bases not matched to a gene. Germline V CDR1 and CDR2: LNHDA, SQIVND (reference sequence). The CDR3 consists of 13 residues. The CDR3 bases are TGTGCCAGCAAACGGGACAGACTGTATGGCTACACCTTC. It is translated as CASKRDRLYGYTF.

The chain couples TRBV6-5 to TRBJ1-4; perhaps TRBD1 as D (5 bases). Trimming cost V 8 bases and J 2 bases, with 15 bases left between them. This CDR3 region has 15 residues. The V gene's germline CDR1 is MNHEY and CDR2 SVGAGI. The CDR3 sequence: CASRQGGSTNEKLFF. CDR3 coding DNA: TGTGCCAGCCGCCAGGGAGGTTCCACTAATGAAAAACTGTTTTTT.

The rearrangement joins TRBV18 to TRBJ1-2; 7 bases fit TRBD1. The germline CDR1 and CDR2 sequences are KGHSH and LQKENI. V gave up 1 base and J gave up 6 bases; unmatched junction bases: 8. The CDR3 loop spans 15 amino acids. The CDR3 DNA sequence: TGTGCCAGCTCACCACGGGAAGCCCAGGGGGATGGCTACACCTTC. It codes for CASSPREAQGDGYTF.

The rearrangement links TRBV19 to TRBJ1-4, with 7 bases matching TRBD1. Unmatched junction bases numbered 6, after V lost 5 bases and J lost 3 bases. The CDR3 is made up of 15 amino acids. Germline CDR1 reads LNHDA; CDR2 reads SQIVND (reference sequence). CDR3 in amino acids: CASSSRQGSNEKLFF. The CDR3 DNA reads as TGTGCCAGTAGTTCGCGACAGGGCTCTAATGAAAAACTGTTTTTT.

V and J are TRBV7-2 and TRBJ2-3, with TRBD2 matching over 8 bases. Per germline, CDR1 SGHTA and CDR2 FQGNSA. The CDR3 has 15 amino acids. V was pared by 4 bases and J by 1 base, with 4 bases of the junction left unmatched. CDR3 sequence: CASSSQAGGTDTQYF. CDR3 sequence (DNA): TGTGCCAGCAGCTCGCAAGCGGGAGGCACAGATACGCAGTATTTT.

V gene TRBV4-2 combines with J gene TRBJ2-7; D is ambiguous. The germline V gene has CDR1 LGHNA and CDR2 YNFKEQ. The CDR3 has 14 amino acids. V lost 4 bases and J lost 5, with 15 bases in between. In DNA form, the CDR3 reads TGTGCCAGCAGCCCCGAACTTTTCCTGGACGAGCAGTACTTC. Translation gives CASSPELFLDEQYF.

The V and J genes are TRBV20-1 and TRBJ1-2; D possibly corresponds to TRBD1 (5 bases). The CDR3 consists of 11 residues. CDR1 and CDR2 from the germline V gene are DFQATT and SNEGSKA (reference sequence). The V end was cut by 5 bases, the J end by 4 bases, with 8 bases between. CDR3 region: CSAPGFYGYTF. In DNA form, the CDR3 reads TGCAGTGCTCCAGGGTTCTATGGCTACACCTTC.

V usage is TRBV15 and J usage is TRBJ2-2; tentative D call: TRBD2 (5 bases). The V end was cut by 4 bases, the J end by 7 bases, with 10 bases between. Germline V lookup: CDR1 LNHNV, CDR2 YYDKDF (reference sequence). This CDR3 is 13 amino acids long. The CDR3 reads CATSKASIGELFF. CDR3 sequence (DNA): TGTGCCACCAGCAAGGCTAGCATCGGGGAGCTGTTTTTT.

In this sample, this clone turned up a few times. The chain couples TRBV19 to TRBJ1-2, with D possibly matching TRBD1 (5 bases). Trimming stripped 10 bases from V and 2 bases from J, with 17 bases between. This CDR3 contains 14 residues. The germline CDR1 and CDR2 sequences are LNHDA and SQIVND (reference sequence). The DNA for the CDR3 is TGTGCCACGTACTGGACATCCGCAAACTATGGCTACACCTTC. Amino acids: CATYWTSANYGYTF.

This clone was counted between two and nine times. The V call is TRBV5-4, the J call TRBJ1-1; the D is unclear. The CDR3 contains 15 residues. The V and J ends lost 4 bases and 1 base respectively, with 14 bases between them. Germline V gives CDR1 SGHNT, CDR2 YYREEE (reference sequence). CDR3 region: CASSPTQNRNTEAFF. The CDR3 DNA reads as TGTGCCAGCAGCCCAACACAGAACAGGAACACTGAAGCTTTCTTT.